This record concerns one T cell receptor (beta chain) sequence. In germline, CDR1 is MNHEY, CDR2 SMNVEV (reference sequence). Trimming shortened V by 8 bases and J by 8 bases, and 12 bases separated the two germline ends. The CDR3 is 11 amino acids. These data originate in a study of patients and donors after allogeneic stem cell transplantation. TCRdb reanalysed the RT-PCR reads using MiXCR and keeps one entry per CDR3 protein. Of around 150,000 distinct CDR3 sequences in the sample, about a third were seen once. The chain combines TRBV27 with TRBJ1-1; possible D gene TRBD1, 5 bases. The origin of this receptor is a human donor who was either an allogeneic HSCT recipient or a stem cell or donor lymphocyte infusion donor (not recorded which). It is not recorded whose cells these are; they may come from a transplant donor. Source material: blood, either unsorted or a sorted T cell fraction (not recorded which). Here the CDR3 DNA reads TGTGCCAGCGGTCGGGGGTCAGAAGCTTTCTTT. This translates into CASGRGSEAFF.